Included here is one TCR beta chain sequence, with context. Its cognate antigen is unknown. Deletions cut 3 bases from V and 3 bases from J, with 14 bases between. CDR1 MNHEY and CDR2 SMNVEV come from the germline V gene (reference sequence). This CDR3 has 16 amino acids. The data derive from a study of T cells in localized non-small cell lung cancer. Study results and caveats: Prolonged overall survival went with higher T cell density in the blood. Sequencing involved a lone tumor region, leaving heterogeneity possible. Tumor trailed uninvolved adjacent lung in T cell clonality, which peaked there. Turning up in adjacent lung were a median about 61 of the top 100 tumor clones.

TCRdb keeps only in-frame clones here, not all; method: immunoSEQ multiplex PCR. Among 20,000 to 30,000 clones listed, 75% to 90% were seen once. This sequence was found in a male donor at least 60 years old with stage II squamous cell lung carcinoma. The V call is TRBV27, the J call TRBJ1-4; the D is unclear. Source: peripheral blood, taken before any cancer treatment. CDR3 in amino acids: CASSFSGGTANEKLFF. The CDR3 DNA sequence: TGTGCCAGCAGTTTTAGTGGCGGAACTGCTAATGAAAAACTGTTTTTT.